These T cell receptor beta chains were read from a single sample in a study of beta chain features in type 1 diabetes. Assay: immunoSEQ multiplex PCR; the TCRdb copy retains only in-frame clones and omits some. Of around 250,000 clones listed, about 13% are singletons. The specimen sequenced was naive CD4+ T cells from blood. The source of these receptors is a man aged 25 to 40 with type 1 diabetes. CDR3s include the opening cysteine and the closing phenylalanine or tryptophan. Fields, in order: CDR3 DNA, CDR3 protein, V gene, D gene, clone size, J gene. The D gene is left open where the match is weak. Size values are once, few and many counts, or a class for expanded clones, and some rows have none.

TGTGCCAGCAGCTCGTACAGTCGAGACGTCGATACGCAGTATTTT | CASSSYSRDVDTQYF | TRBV5-6 | NA | few | TRBJ2-3
TGTGCTAGTGGTTTCGTTTCGGCAGGGGCCGATAACGGCTACACCTTC | CASGFVSAGADNGYTF | TRBV12-5 | NA | NA | TRBJ1-2
TGTGCCAGCAGCTCAATGGGTGGTCCTAGGGAGACCCAGTACTTC | CASSSMGGPRETQYF | TRBV7-9 | NA | NA | TRBJ2-5
TGTGCCAGTCAAAATCGGGGTTTCGGAAACACCATATATTTT | CASQNRGFGNTIYF | TRBV19 | NA | few | TRBJ1-3
TGTGCCAGCAGCTTGGGCAGAACAGATACGCAGTATTTT | CASSLGRTDTQYF | TRBV13 | NA | few | TRBJ2-3
TGTGCCAGCAGCCCTTCTCGGTCGGCTGGAAACACCATATATTTT | CASSPSRSAGNTIYF | TRBV4-2 | NA | few | TRBJ1-3
TGTGCCAGCAGCCAAGCTACAGGGGTAAAGTACAATGAGCAGTTCTTC | CASSQATGVKYNEQFF | TRBV14 | TRBD1 | few | TRBJ2-1
TGTGCCAGCAGCCATTGGGGCAGCCGGCGGGAGACCCAGTACTTC | CASSHWGSRRETQYF | TRBV5-4 | NA | NA | TRBJ2-5
TGTGCCAGCAGCGAGGGACAGAACACTGAAGCTTTCTTT | CASSEGQNTEAFF | TRBV9 | NA | NA | TRBJ1-1
TGTGCCAGCTCTGGGACTAGCGGGAGCCATGAGCAGTTCTTC | CASSGTSGSHEQFF | TRBV6-1 | TRBD2 | NA | TRBJ2-1
TGCAGCGTGACCACCGCTAGCGGTGATTCCTACAATGAGCAGTTCTTC | CSVTTASGDSYNEQFF | TRBV29-1 | TRBD2 | few | TRBJ2-1
TGTGCCAGCAGTACCAGACTAGCGGGATCCCCCAATGAGCAGTTCTTC | CASSTRLAGSPNEQFF | TRBV28 | TRBD2 | NA | TRBJ2-1
TGTGCCAGCAGGCCTAGCGGGAGGGTAAACATTCAGTACTTC | CASRPSGRVNIQYF | TRBV28 | TRBD2 | NA | TRBJ2-4
TGTATGCGTGATGAGCAGTTCTTC | CMRDEQFF | TRBV19 | NA | few | TRBJ2-1
TGTGCCAGCAGTTTAGCGGGACCCTACGAGCAGTACTTC | CASSLAGPYEQYF | TRBV27 | NA | few | TRBJ2-7
TGTGCCAGCAGCAAAAACGGAGGGTATGGCTACACCTTC | CASSKNGGYGYTF | TRBV7-3 | NA | NA | TRBJ1-2
TGCGCCAGCAGCTTGGCACTAGCGGGAGTACAGAACGAGCAGTACTTC | CASSLALAGVQNEQYF | TRBV5-1 | TRBD2 | NA | TRBJ2-7
TGCGCCAGCAGCTTTACTCCCGGCGAGCAGTACTTC | CASSFTPGEQYF | TRBV5-1 | NA | few | TRBJ2-7
TGTGCCATCAGCTCGGTAGCGGGAGACGGGGAGACCCAGTACTTC | CAISSVAGDGETQYF | TRBV10-3 | TRBD2 | NA | TRBJ2-5
TGTGCCAGCAGTTACTCTACGCTAGATACGACAGATACGCAGTATTTT | CASSYSTLDTTDTQYF | TRBV6-5 | NA | NA | TRBJ2-3
TGTGCCAGTAGTTTGGGACTAGCGGGACAAGAGACCCAGTACTTC | CASSLGLAGQETQYF | TRBV19 | TRBD2 | few | TRBJ2-5
TGTGCCAGCTCGGGACTAGCGGGATCCGACGGGGAGCTGTTTTTT | CASSGLAGSDGELFF | TRBV2 | TRBD2 | NA | TRBJ2-2
TGTGCCAGCAGCCGGACAGGGGAATACGAGCAGTACTTC | CASSRTGEYEQYF | TRBV6-1 | TRBD1 | NA | TRBJ2-7
TGTGCCAGCAGCCGCGGTCCGGGGGTAGACAGACTGACACCCAGCACAGATACGCAGTATTTT | CASSRGPGVDRLTPSTDTQYF | TRBV4-2 | NA | few | TRBJ2-3
TGCGCCAGCAGCTTGGCCGACTCCTCAGAGACCCAGTACTTC | CASSLADSSETQYF | TRBV5-1 | NA | NA | TRBJ2-5
TGTGCCAGCAACCAGGATGGCTACACCTTC | CASNQDGYTF | TRBV6-6 | NA | NA | TRBJ1-2
TGTGCCAGCAGCCAAGTAATCCACGAGCAGTACTTC | CASSQVIHEQYF | TRBV14 | NA | NA | TRBJ2-7
TGTGCCAGCAGCCTAGGGACAGTCGGCGGCTACACCTTC | CASSLGTVGGYTF | TRBV7-2 | TRBD1 | few | TRBJ1-2
TGTGCCAGTAGTACCCCGGACCAAGAGACCCAGTACTTC | CASSTPDQETQYF | TRBV19 | NA | NA | TRBJ2-5
TGCGCCAGCAGCCAAGATCCACGGAGCTCTGGGGCCAACGTCCTGACTTTC | CASSQDPRSSGANVLTF | TRBV4-3 | NA | few | TRBJ2-6
TGTGCCAGCAGTTTGGGGACAGGGGGAAACAATGAGCAGTTCTTC | CASSLGTGGNNEQFF | TRBV6-6 | TRBD1 | few | TRBJ2-1
TGCGCCAGCAGCTTCCAAGGTCAGGCCTACAATGAGCAGTTCTTC | CASSFQGQAYNEQFF | TRBV5-1 | NA | few | TRBJ2-1
TGTGCCAGCAGCTTATTTTCTGCTAGCGGGAGATCAGATACGCAGTATTTT | CASSLFSASGRSDTQYF | TRBV7-8 | TRBD2 | NA | TRBJ2-3
TGTGCCAGCAGCCCCCGCCGGGACAGGACCTACGAGCAGTACTTC | CASSPRRDRTYEQYF | TRBV7-2 | TRBD1 | NA | TRBJ2-7
TGTGCCAGCTCACAACTAGCGGACAATGAGCAGTTCTTC | CASSQLADNEQFF | TRBV18 | TRBD2 | NA | TRBJ2-1
TGCAGCGTTGGTACAGGGGGTGCACGAGGGAACACTGAAGCTTTCTTT | CSVGTGGARGNTEAFF | TRBV29-1 | TRBD1 | NA | TRBJ1-1
TGTGCCAGCAGCACTGGACTAGCGGGAGTAAACACCGGGGAGCTGTTTTTT | CASSTGLAGVNTGELFF | TRBV7-2 | TRBD2 | NA | TRBJ2-2
TGTGCCAGCATCGACAGTAACTATGGCTACACCTTC | CASIDSNYGYTF | TRBV5-6 | NA | NA | TRBJ1-2
TGTGCCAGCACCCTGACTAGCGGCTACGAGCAGTACTTC | CASTLTSGYEQYF | TRBV6-5 | TRBD2 | NA | TRBJ2-7
TGTGCCAGCAGTTACTCTCCCGGACAGGGAGGCAATGAGCAGTTCTTC | CASSYSPGQGGNEQFF | TRBV6-5 | TRBD1 | NA | TRBJ2-1
TGTGCCAGCAGCCCGGGGGACAGGAACACTGAAGCTTTCTTT | CASSPGDRNTEAFF | TRBV9 | TRBD1 | NA | TRBJ1-1
TGTGCCAGCAGTTCCCGACAGGTCCCGAGCTCCTACAATGAGCAGTTCTTC | CASSSRQVPSSYNEQFF | TRBV28 | NA | NA | TRBJ2-1
TGTGCCACCAGCGAGGTCCCAGATACGCAGTATTTT | CATSEVPDTQYF | TRBV19 | NA | NA | TRBJ2-3
TGTGCCAGCAGTTCGCCCGGACAGGGAGTTCGGGAGACCCAGTACTTC | CASSSPGQGVRETQYF | TRBV28 | TRBD1 | NA | TRBJ2-5
TGTGCCAGCAGCACAGGGTTGAACACTGAAGCTTTCTTT | CASSTGLNTEAFF | TRBV7-3 | NA | NA | TRBJ1-1
TGTGCCAGCAGCTCCCAGTGGGGACTCATATCGAATGAGCAGTTCTTC | CASSSQWGLISNEQFF | TRBV9 | NA | NA | TRBJ2-1
TGTGCCATCGGTGACGGCAGGTCTTCCTACGAGCAGTACTTC | CAIGDGRSSYEQYF | TRBV10-3 | NA | NA | TRBJ2-7
TGTGCCAGCAGCTTAGTCGGGGAAAGCAATCAGCCCCAGCATTTT | CASSLVGESNQPQHF | TRBV7-2 | NA | few | TRBJ1-5
TGTGCCAGCAGTCTCACAGGGACGGAAACCTACGAGCAGTACTTC | CASSLTGTETYEQYF | TRBV7-2 | NA | few | TRBJ2-7
TGTGCCAGCAGCCACGTGGGCGACACCATATATTTT | CASSHVGDTIYF | TRBV9 | NA | NA | TRBJ1-3
TGTGCCTGGTGTCGTGGTACAGGACCCGTTAACACTGAAGCTTTCTTT | CAWCRGTGPVNTEAFF | TRBV30 | NA | NA | TRBJ1-1
TGTGCCATCAAAGCGAGCACAGATACGCAGTATTTT | CAIKASTDTQYF | TRBV10-3 | NA | NA | TRBJ2-3
TGCGCCAGCAGCACCGGACAGAACACTGAAGCTTTCTTT | CASSTGQNTEAFF | TRBV5-1 | NA | NA | TRBJ1-1
TGTGCCAGCAGGGGGGGCTTTTCACAGGGGGCTGGAGATACGCAGTATTTT | CASRGGFSQGAGDTQYF | TRBV25-1 | TRBD1 | NA | TRBJ2-3
TGTGCCAGCAGTGGCGCGGGGCTCGCAGCTGAGCAGTTCTTC | CASSGAGLAAEQFF | TRBV2 | NA | NA | TRBJ2-1
TGTGCCAGCTATGCTAGCGGACAAGAGACCCAGTACTTC | CASYASGQETQYF | TRBV28 | TRBD2 | NA | TRBJ2-5
TGTGCCAGCAGCTTGCTTGGGACAGGGTTTAACACCGGGGAGCTGTTTTTT | CASSLLGTGFNTGELFF | TRBV11-2 | TRBD1 | NA | TRBJ2-2
TGTGCCAGCAGCCATCTCCAGGGGGGTCTATACGAGCAGTACTTC | CASSHLQGGLYEQYF | TRBV14 | NA | few | TRBJ2-7
TGTGCCAGCAGCTCGGGACTAGCGGGAGAGGCAGATACGCAGTATTTT | CASSSGLAGEADTQYF | TRBV11-2 | TRBD2 | NA | TRBJ2-3
TGTGCCAGCAGCTTGCCAGGGGACACTGAAGCTTTCTTT | CASSLPGDTEAFF | TRBV5-4 | NA | few | TRBJ1-1